This T cell receptor beta chain comes out of a study of T cells after yellow fever vaccination. This clonotype turned up a few times. Germline CDR1 reads DFQATT; CDR2 reads SNEGSKA (reference sequence). CDR3 size: 13 residues. V was pared by 7 bases and J by 3 bases, with 14 bases between. MiXCR, run by TCRdb on the 5' RACE reads, gives a single entry per CDR3 protein. This sample has about 550,000 distinct CDR3 sequences, with 19% found just once. Sequenced material: PBMCs, taken 15 days after the yellow fever booster vaccination. This TCR was recovered from a man aged 30 to 39 who received the YFV17D yellow fever vaccine. V and J are TRBV20-1 and TRBJ2-3; the D gene is possibly TRBD2 (6 bases). The CDR3 region is CSVWEAQTDTQYF. CDR3 nucleotide sequence: TGCAGTGTCTGGGAGGCACAGACAGATACGCAGTATTTT.